One sample yielded the 11 T cell receptor beta chains listed below, sequenced in a study of vaccination and CD4 T cells after COVID-19. Their cognate antigens are unknown. Cultured CD4+ T cells had their DNA profiled by the Oncomine TCR Beta short-read assay. One entry per CDR3 protein, called by TCRdb with MiXCR from the PCR reads. The data show some 9,300 distinct CDR3 sequences, around 70% seen once. Treatment reported: roughly nine-day PBMC culture with coronavirus spike peptide pools or control peptides (ViraFEST assay). The sequenced sample was CD4+ T cells from blood, cultured in vitro. The receptors were gathered from a human donor who had recovered from COVID-19.

The chain is built from TRBV21-1 and TRBJ1-5; the table's D call, TRBD1, has no DNA check behind it. TRBV21-1 is a known pseudogene. The CDR3 totals 16 residues. In nucleotides, the CDR3 is TGTGCCAGCAGCACGGCCGGGAAGTGCGGCAATCAGCCCCAGCATTTT. Translated: CASSTAGKCGNQPQHF.

This chain joins TRBV5-5 and TRBJ2-5, with 9 bases aligning to TRBD1. The junction had 8 bases not matched to a gene; V was cut back by 0 bases and J by 2 bases. The CDR3 has 17 amino acids. The germline gives CDR1 SGHKS, CDR2 YYEKEE (reference sequence). This chain's CDR3 is CASSLGVTGGSQETQYF. Written as DNA, the CDR3 is TGTGCCAGCAGCTTGGGGGTCACAGGGGGCTCTCAAGAGACCCAGTACTTC.

The V and J genes are TRBV24-1 and TRBJ1-2; 8 bases agree with TRBD1. CDR1 and CDR2 from the germline V gene are KGHDR and SFDVKD. CDR3 length equals 13 residues. V gave up 11 bases and J gave up 4 bases; unmatched junction bases: 8. CDR3 in DNA: TGTGCCAGCTCAGGGGGCAGCGGCTATGGCTACACCTTC. This sequence encodes CASSGGSGYGYTF.

The V and J genes are TRBV20-1 and TRBJ2-3; TRBD2 aligns across 10 bases. The V gene end was trimmed by 5 bases and the J gene end by 1 base; junction bases not matched to a gene: 9. Germline V lookup: CDR1 DFQATT, CDR2 SNEGSKA (reference sequence). The CDR3 extends over 16 amino acids. The CDR3 DNA is TGCAGTGCTCCCCTCGCCCTAGCGGGGGGCACAGATACGCAGTATTTT. Protein: CSAPLALAGGTDTQYF.

V usage is TRBV6-1 and J usage is TRBJ1-1; D gene unclear. The CDR3 runs 12 residues. Germline-derived CDR1 and CDR2 are MNHNS and SASEGT. V lost 7 bases and J lost 4, with 10 bases in between. The CDR3 DNA follows: TGTGCCAGCACCGAGACGCCCACTGAAGCTTTCTTT. The encoded protein is CASTETPTEAFF.

This clonotype was counted between two and nine times. V is TRBV20-1 and J is TRBJ1-5; 7 positions match TRBD1. The CDR3 is made up of 12 amino acids. V dropped 6 bases and J dropped 7; count of bases not matched to a gene: 6. Per germline, CDR1 DFQATT and CDR2 SNEGSKA (reference sequence). The CDR3 loop reads CSASTGDQPQHF. The CDR3 bases are TGCAGTGCCAGTACAGGGGACCAGCCCCAGCATTTT.

The CDR3 protein is CSARGWAEAFF. The CDR3 nucleotides read TGCAGTGCTAGAGGGTGGGCTGAAGCTTTCTTT. V gene TRBV20-1 combines with J gene TRBJ1-1; D remains unclear. V lost 1 base and J 6 bases, leaving 6 bases between the germline ends. This CDR3 has 11 residues. CDR1 is DFQATT, CDR2 SNEGSKA, per germline (reference sequence).

This chain connects TRBV28 to TRBJ2-1, with 12 nucleotides matching TRBD2. Germline V gives CDR1 MDHEN, CDR2 SYDVKM. Losses at the gene ends were 6 bases for V and 10 bases for J; bases not matched to a gene: 7. CDR3 length equals 14 residues. In nucleotides, the CDR3 is TGTGCCAGCAGCCTGACTAGCGGGAGTGGGGAGCAGTTCTTC. Its protein product is CASSLTSGSGEQFF.

This clonotype was recorded a few times. The rearrangement uses TRBV20-1 and TRBJ2-3; a possible D gene is TRBD2 (5 bases). CDR3 size: 14 residues. The V gene's germline CDR1 is DFQATT and CDR2 SNEGSKA (reference sequence). Deletions cut 0 bases from V and 2 bases from J, with 9 bases between. The CDR3 loop is CSARDQRVTDTQYF. The CDR3 nucleotides read TGCAGTGCTAGAGATCAGAGGGTCACAGATACGCAGTATTTT.

This chain connects TRBV6-1 to TRBJ1-1; 9 bases are a match to TRBD1. Germline loops: CDR1 MNHNS, CDR2 SASEGT. With 8 bases clipped from V and 8 bases from J, the junction kept 9 bases outside the gene matches. The length of the CDR3 is 13 residues. The CDR3 coding sequence is TGTGCCAGCTCGATGGACAGGGGCCTCGAAGCTTTCTTT. It yields the protein CASSMDRGLEAFF.

V gene TRBV30 combines with J gene TRBJ1-2; the match to TRBD1 covers 10 bases. The CDR3 consists of 14 residues. Germline V gene sequence: CDR1 GTSNPN, CDR2 SVGIG (reference sequence). The junction had 7 bases not matched to a gene; V was cut back by 2 bases and J by 7 bases. In DNA form, the CDR3 reads TGTGCCTGGAGTATCTCCCGGACAGGGGGTGGCTACACCTTC. Encoded protein: CAWSISRTGGGYTF. The whole variable domain, filled in from reference TRBV30 and TRBJ1-2, reads SQTIHQWPATLVQPVGSPLSLECTVEGTSNPNLYWYRQAAGRGLQLLFYSVGIGQISSEVPQNLSASRPQDRQFILSSKKLLLSDSGFYLCAWSISRTGGGYTFGSGTRLTVV.